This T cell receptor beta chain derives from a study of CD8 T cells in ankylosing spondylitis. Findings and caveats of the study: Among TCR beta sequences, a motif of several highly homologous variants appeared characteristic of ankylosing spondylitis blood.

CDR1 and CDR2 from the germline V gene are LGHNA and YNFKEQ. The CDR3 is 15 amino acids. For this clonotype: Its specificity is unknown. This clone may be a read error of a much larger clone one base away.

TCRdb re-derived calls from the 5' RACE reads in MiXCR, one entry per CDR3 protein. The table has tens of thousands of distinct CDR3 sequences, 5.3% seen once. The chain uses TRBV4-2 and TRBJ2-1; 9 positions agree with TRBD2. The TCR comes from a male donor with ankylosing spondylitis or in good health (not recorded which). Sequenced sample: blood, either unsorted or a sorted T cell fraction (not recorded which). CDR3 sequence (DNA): TGTGCCAGCAGCCGCGGCGGGGGGGCCTACAATGGGCAGTTCTTC. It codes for CASSRGGGAYNGQFF.